Presented here are 23 T cell receptor beta chains from one specimen sequenced in a study of identical twins' blood T cells. TCRdb re-called the 5' RACE reads with MiXCR, one entry per CDR3 protein. The sample yields 300,000 to 450,000 distinct CDR3 sequences, 28% seen once. Sequenced: PBMCs. Receptor source: a woman aged 18-49 years in good health.

This clonotype was found many times. The chain recombines TRBV12-3 or TRBV12-4 with TRBJ1-1; D not resolved. The germline V and J ends were trimmed by 5 bases and 3 bases, with 4 bases remaining between them. The CDR3 is 11 residues long. CDR3 loop: CASSQYTEAFF. The CDR3 DNA is TGTGCCAGCAGTCAGTACACTGAAGCTTTCTTT.

Many counts were recorded for this clonotype. The chain uses TRBV6-6 and TRBJ1-1; a weak D match, TRBD1 (5 bases). CDR3 size: 19 residues. V was shortened by 9 bases and J by 6 bases, with 35 bases between the two germline ends. Germline CDR1 reads MNHNY; CDR2 reads SVGAGI (reference sequence). Written as DNA, the CDR3 is TGTGCCAGTCACCCTCTCAGAGGAAAGTCGGGGGTTTGGGATTCTGAAGCTTTCTTT. It is translated as CASHPLRGKSGVWDSEAFF.

V is TRBV5-1 and J is TRBJ1-5; D is unclear. Germline V gives CDR1 SGHRS, CDR2 YFSETQ. Deletions cut 4 bases from V and 5 bases from J, with 16 bases between. The CDR3 runs 15 residues. CDR3 DNA sequence: TGCGCCAGCAGCAGGGAGCTCGGTTCGGATCAGCCCCAGCATTTT. It specifies CASSRELGSDQPQHF.

The CDR3 reads CASTLTLADTQYF. The CDR3 bases are TGTGCCAGCACATTGACCCTGGCAGATACGCAGTATTTT. The rearrangement joins TRBV12-3 or TRBV12-4 to TRBJ2-3, with D hard to call. V lost 7 bases and J 4 bases, leaving 12 bases between the germline ends. The CDR3 contains 13 residues.

The table lists this clonotype with a few counts. CDR3 coding DNA: TGTGCCAGCAGCATCATCTCGGGGGGCCGAGACCCCTACGAGCAGTACTTC. This gives the protein CASSIISGGRDPYEQYF. The chain combines TRBV21-1 with TRBJ2-7; whether TRBD2, the table's D call, matches the DNA was not checked. TRBV21-1 is given as a pseudogene. The CDR3 consists of 17 residues.

This clonotype was seen more than once but under ten times. This chain uses TRBV7-9 with TRBJ2-1; D is unresolved. Deletions cut 3 bases from V and 5 bases from J, with 14 bases between. This CDR3 has 15 residues. The germline V gene has CDR1 SEHNR and CDR2 FQNEAQ (reference sequence). CDR3 bases: TGTGCCAGCAGCTTTGACGGCTATCCCCACAATGAGCAGTTCTTC. Amino acids: CASSFDGYPHNEQFF. Supplemented by reference TRBV7-9 and TRBJ2-1, the full variable domain reads DTGVSQNPRHKITKRGQNVTFRCDPISEHNRLYWYRQTLGQGPEFLTYFQNEAQLEKSRLLSDRFSAERPKGSFSTLEIQRTEQGDSAMYLCASSFDGYPHNEQFFGPGTRLTVL.

This clonotype was picked up a small number of times. The CDR3 DNA sequence: TGCAGTGCTAGAGATCTCGGGAGGGCCCACAATGAGCAGTTCTTC. Translating it yields CSARDLGRAHNEQFF. The chain recombines TRBV20-1 with TRBJ2-1; TRBD2 aligns across 8 bases. V shed 0 bases, J shed 5 bases, and the junction held 6 bases outside the gene matches. This CDR3 comprises 15 residues. Germline lookup yields CDR1 DFQATT and CDR2 SNEGSKA (reference sequence).

The chain carries TRBV5-4 and TRBJ2-7, with TRBD1 identical over 7 bases. Losses at the gene ends were 4 bases for V and 3 bases for J; bases not matched to a gene: 4. The length of the CDR3 is 13 residues. CDR1 is SGHNT, CDR2 YYREEE, per germline (reference sequence). The DNA of the CDR3 is TGTGCCAGCAGCAGGGGACAGATCTACGAGCAGTACTTC. This encodes CASSRGQIYEQYF.

This clonotype was detected many times. The rearrangement joins TRBV29-1 to TRBJ1-1; unclear D gene. Trimming removed 2 bases at V and 4 bases at J, with 11 bases between. The germline gives CDR1 SQVTM, CDR2 ANQGSEA. The CDR3 has 13 amino acids. The CDR3 protein is CSVEKDPRTEAFF. The CDR3 DNA sequence: TGCAGCGTTGAAAAGGATCCGCGCACTGAAGCTTTCTTT.

This clonotype was seen at least ten times. The chain recombines TRBV9 with TRBJ2-2; D is ambiguous. The ends were cut back, 0 bases at V and 5 bases at J, with 2 bases in the middle. Germline V gene lookup returns CDR1 SGDLS and CDR2 YYNGEE. CDR3 length: 12 amino acids. The CDR3 protein is CASSVVTGELFF. The CDR3 DNA sequence: TGTGCCAGCAGCGTAGTAACCGGGGAGCTGTTTTTT.

This clonotype was counted at least ten times. The chain is built from TRBV12-5 and TRBJ1-5, with TRBD1 matching over 9 bases. The CDR3 is 16 residues long. The V gene end was trimmed by 0 bases and the J gene end by 8 bases; junction bases not matched to a gene: 8. Germline CDR1 reads LGHNT; CDR2 reads FRNRAP. For the CDR3, the DNA is TGTGCTAGTGGTTTGGTACTCGGGACAGGGATGGAGCCCCAGCATTTT. Its translation is CASGLVLGTGMEPQHF.

The chain links TRBV6-5 to TRBJ2-7; 8 positions agree with TRBD1. V shed 6 bases and J 2 bases; nucleotides not matched to a gene: 6. Per the germline V gene, CDR1 is MNHEY and CDR2 is SVGAGI. The CDR3 is 14 residues long. CDR3 sequence reads: CASSLDRDPYEQYF. For the CDR3, the DNA is TGTGCCAGCAGCCTGGACAGGGACCCCTACGAGCAGTACTTC.

This clonotype has more than one count but fewer than ten. This chain connects TRBV11-2 to TRBJ2-7, with D tentatively TRBD2 (5 bases). The CDR3 contains 18 residues. Trimming pared 5 bases from V and 0 bases from J, leaving 23 bases between. The germline gives CDR1 SGHAT, CDR2 FQNNGV. As DNA, the CDR3 is TGTGCCAGCAGCCTGCGTATTACCCGGCGGGCGAACTCCTACGAGCAGTACTTC. Its translation is CASSLRITRRANSYEQYF.

The chain joins TRBV6-6 to TRBJ2-2; TRBD1 aligns across 9 bases. The CDR3 length is 14 residues. After removal of 10 bases from V and 8 bases from J, the junction contained 11 bases not matched to a gene. The germline V gene encodes CDR1 MNHNY and CDR2 SVGAGI (reference sequence). CDR3 sequence: CATRDRVSQGELFF. The CDR3 DNA is TGTGCCACTAGGGACAGGGTGTCTCAAGGGGAGCTGTTTTTT.

Here the CDR3 reads CASSLTGGLTGELFF. CDR3 sequence (DNA): TGTGCCAGCAGTTTAACCGGGGGACTCACCGGGGAGCTGTTTTTT. J is TRBJ2-2 and V is TRBV27; a possible D gene is TRBD2 (6 bases). V lost 2 bases, J lost 4 bases, and 11 bases lay in between. Germline assignment: CDR1 MNHEY and CDR2 SMNVEV (reference sequence). The CDR3 is 15 amino acids.

This clonotype was seen only a few times. The chain couples TRBV5-1 to TRBJ1-1, with 9 nucleotides matching TRBD1. The CDR3 has 15 residues. V lost 7 bases and J lost 4; bases outside the gene matches: 11. The germline CDR1 and CDR2 sequences are SGHRS and YFSETQ. Written as DNA, the CDR3 is TGCGCCAGCCGGCTCCGGGGGACAGGGAGCACTGAAGCTTTCTTT. This encodes CASRLRGTGSTEAFF.

The chain uses TRBV10-3 and TRBJ2-1; D perhaps matches TRBD2 (6 bases). The V end lost 6 bases, the J end lost 7 bases, and 10 bases lay between the germline ends. Germline CDR1 reads ENHRY; CDR2 reads SYGVKD. The CDR3 spans 12 residues. CDR3 DNA: TGTGCCATCAGCTCTGGGGGGAATGAGCAGTTCTTC. Translated, it gives CAISSGGNEQFF.

About this clonotype itself: One end of the junction varies from germline; a read error may be responsible. The V gene is TRBV18, the J gene TRBJ1-6; 7 positions agree with TRBD1. Germline V lookup: CDR1 KGHSH, CDR2 LQKENI. CDR3 length: 13 amino acids. This chain's CDR3 is CASSQGAGSPLRF. In DNA, the CDR3 is TGTGCCAGCTCACAGGGGGCTGGTTCACCCCTCCGCTTT.

This clonotype has a count of ten or more. This chain uses TRBV19 with TRBJ1-5; 7 bases fit TRBD1. With V trimmed by 5 bases and J by 0 bases, 7 bases remained unmatched. Germline CDR1 LNHDA, CDR2 SQIVND (reference sequence). The CDR3 extends over 16 amino acids. The CDR3 protein is CASSGEGGYSNQPQHF. The CDR3 bases are TGTGCCAGTAGTGGGGAAGGGGGCTATAGCAATCAGCCCCAGCATTTT.

This chain uses TRBV7-2 with TRBJ1-2; weak D call: TRBD1 (5 bases). Trimming removed 5 bases from V and 7 bases from J, with 14 bases in between. The CDR3 is 13 amino acids. Germline V gives CDR1 SGHTA, CDR2 FQGNSA. CDR3 region: CASSPGWGGGYTF. The CDR3 DNA sequence: TGTGCCAGCAGCCCCGGATGGGGGGGTGGCTACACCTTC.

Concerning this clonotype: One end of the junction varies from germline; a read error may be responsible. DNA of the CDR3: TGCGCCAGCAGCTTAGTGGCGGGTGAAGCTTTCTTT. This codes for CASSLVAGEAFF. This chain links TRBV7-9 with TRBJ1-1; no clear D. CDR3 length equals 12 residues. The germline gives CDR1 SEHNR, CDR2 FQNEAQ (reference sequence).

Turning to this clonotype: Since no conserved phenylalanine or tryptophan closes the CDR3, a read error is the likely cause. The chain combines TRBV11-2 with TRBJ1-6; unclear D gene. The CDR3 has 14 residues. The germline gives CDR1 SGHAT, CDR2 FQNNGV. The V and J ends lost 7 bases and 7 bases respectively, with 14 bases between them. The CDR3 sequence: CASTIGLSNSPLHL. As DNA, the CDR3 is TGTGCCAGCACCATAGGACTCTCGAATTCACCCCTCCACCTT.

The V call is TRBV6-6, the J call TRBJ1-1; D is possibly TRBD1 (6 bases). V shed 10 bases and J shed 1 base, with 13 bases lying between them. The CDR3 contains 13 residues. Germline CDR1 is MNHNY and CDR2 is SVGAGI (reference sequence). The CDR3 reads CAITDRTNTEAFF. CDR3 nucleotides: TGTGCCATCACGGACAGAACGAACACTGAAGCTTTCTTT.